Below, one T cell receptor beta chain is given with its context. This sample is drawn from a study of blood T cell repertoires in COVID-19. The V and J ends lost 3 bases and 14 bases, in that order; junction bases with no gene match: 8. The CDR3 runs to 13 residues. The germline V gene encodes CDR1 LNHDA and CDR2 SQIVND (reference sequence). Authors' analysis steps: Estimation of nucleated cell counts was performed using reference gene primer amplification. Sequenced by immunoSEQ multiplex PCR; TCRdb stores in-frame clones only, minus some. V and J calls and clone size are those listed in that table; D and trimming were worked out from the DNA. The repertoire holds under 400,000 clones, with approximately 86% as singletons.

The sample comprised PBMCs or T cells enriched from blood (not recorded which). The chain combines TRBV19 with TRBJ2-3, with 10 bases identical to TRBD2. The receptor's source is a woman between 40 and 55 years old with acute COVID-19. This chain's CDR3 is CASSMSLAGTVYF. As DNA, the CDR3 is TGTGCCAGTAGTATGTCACTAGCGGGGACGGTGTATTTT.